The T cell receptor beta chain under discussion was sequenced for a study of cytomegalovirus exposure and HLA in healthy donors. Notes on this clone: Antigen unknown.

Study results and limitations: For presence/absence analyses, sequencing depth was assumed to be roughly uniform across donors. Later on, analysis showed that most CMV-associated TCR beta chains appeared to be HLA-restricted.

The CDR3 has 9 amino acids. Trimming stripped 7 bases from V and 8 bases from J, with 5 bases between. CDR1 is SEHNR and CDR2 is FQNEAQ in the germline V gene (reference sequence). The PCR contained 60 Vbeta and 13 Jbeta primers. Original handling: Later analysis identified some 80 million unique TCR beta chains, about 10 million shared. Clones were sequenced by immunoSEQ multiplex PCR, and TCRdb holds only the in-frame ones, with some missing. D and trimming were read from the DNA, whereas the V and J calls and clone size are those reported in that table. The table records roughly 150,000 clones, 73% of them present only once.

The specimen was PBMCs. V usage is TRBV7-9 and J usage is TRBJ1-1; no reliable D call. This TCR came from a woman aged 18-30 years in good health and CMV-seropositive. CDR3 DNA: TGTGCCAGCACCAAAGAAGCTTTCTTT. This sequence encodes CASTKEAFF.